These T cell receptor beta chains were read from a single sample in a study of shared clonotypes between healthy human individuals. Sequenced by immunoSEQ multiplex PCR; TCRdb stores in-frame clones only, minus some. The table shows 2 million to 2.5 million clones, with 90% to 96% occurring only once. The sequencing sample was made of naive CD4+ T cells sorted from blood. The receptor set was obtained from a man between 18 and 29 years old in good health. Both conserved end residues are part of each CDR3. D genes are given only for firm matches. Not every row has a clone size; where given, it reads once, few, many or a size class.

v_gene: TRBV29-1
abundance: .
d_gene: TRBD2
j_gene: TRBJ2-7
CDR3nt: TGCAGCGTCGGAACGGGGGGTTACGAGCAGTACTTC
CDR3aa: CSVGTGGYEQYF

v_gene: TRBV5-1
abundance: .
d_gene: .
j_gene: TRBJ2-7
CDR3nt: TGCGCCAGCAGCTTGTTTCCGGACTCCTACGAGCAGTACTTC
CDR3aa: CASSLFPDSYEQYF

v_gene: TRBV6-1
abundance: .
d_gene: .
j_gene: TRBJ1-2
CDR3nt: TGTGCCAGCAGTGAAGGTTCGGCAGTCGTCTATGGCTACACCTTC
CDR3aa: CASSEGSAVVYGYTF

v_gene: TRBV25-1
abundance: .
d_gene: .
j_gene: TRBJ2-7
CDR3nt: TGTGCCAGCACCGATAGCGATAACTCCTACGAGCAGTACTTC
CDR3aa: CASTDSDNSYEQYF

v_gene: TRBV18
abundance: .
d_gene: .
j_gene: TRBJ2-3
CDR3nt: TGTGCCAGCTCACAAGGGACGGGTAGCACAGATACGCAGTATTTT
CDR3aa: CASSQGTGSTDTQYF

v_gene: TRBV6-1
abundance: .
d_gene: TRBD2
j_gene: TRBJ2-7
CDR3nt: TGTGCCAGCAACCCGGAGCGGGGGCTCTACGAGCAGTACTTC
CDR3aa: CASNPERGLYEQYF

v_gene: TRBV2
abundance: .
d_gene: .
j_gene: TRBJ2-1
CDR3nt: TGTGCCAGCAGTGAAAGTCAGGTCGGATACAATGAGCAGTTCTTC
CDR3aa: CASSESQVGYNEQFF

v_gene: TRBV28
abundance: .
d_gene: .
j_gene: TRBJ1-2
CDR3nt: TGTGCCAGCAGCCTTCCAGTGGGGGGTAAGAACTCTGGCTACACCTTC
CDR3aa: CASSLPVGGKNSGYTF

v_gene: TRBV10-3
abundance: .
d_gene: .
j_gene: TRBJ2-1
CDR3nt: TGTGCCATCAGAGGGACCGAGTTTATGTTCTTC
CDR3aa: CAIRGTEFMFF

v_gene: TRBV5-1
abundance: .
d_gene: TRBD2
j_gene: TRBJ2-7
CDR3nt: TGCGCCAGCAGCGTCGCTAGCGGGGTGAGCTCCTACGAGCAGTACTTC
CDR3aa: CASSVASGVSSYEQYF

v_gene: TRBV14
abundance: .
d_gene: TRBD1
j_gene: TRBJ2-7
CDR3nt: TGTGCCAGCAGCCAATACCTTGACAGGGTTCAAGAGCAGTACTTC
CDR3aa: CASSQYLDRVQEQYF

v_gene: TRBV27
abundance: .
d_gene: .
j_gene: TRBJ2-7
CDR3nt: TGTGCCAGCAGTTTACCCCCCAGGGGCAGCCCGTGGCTTGGCGAGCAGTACTTC
CDR3aa: CASSLPPRGSPWLGEQYF

v_gene: TRBV5-6
abundance: .
d_gene: .
j_gene: TRBJ1-3
CDR3nt: TGTGCCAGCAGCTTGTCAGAATTTGGAAACACCATATATTTT
CDR3aa: CASSLSEFGNTIYF

v_gene: TRBV6-1
abundance: .
d_gene: .
j_gene: TRBJ1-2
CDR3nt: TGTGCCATCGTAGGTGAGGGCAGGGGCTTCTATGGCTACACCTTC
CDR3aa: CAIVGEGRGFYGYTF

v_gene: TRBV18
abundance: .
d_gene: .
j_gene: TRBJ2-1
CDR3nt: TGTGCCAGCTCACCACCGATCGGCCTCTACAATGAGCAGTTCTTC
CDR3aa: CASSPPIGLYNEQFF

v_gene: TRBV2
abundance: .
d_gene: TRBD2
j_gene: TRBJ2-1
CDR3nt: TGTGCCAGCACTATAGCGGGAGAGTCCTACAATGAGCAGTTCTTC
CDR3aa: CASTIAGESYNEQFF

v_gene: TRBV7-2
abundance: .
d_gene: TRBD1
j_gene: TRBJ2-7
CDR3nt: TGTGCCAGCAGCCGGACAGGGGACCTCTCCTACGACGAGCAGTACTTC
CDR3aa: CASSRTGDLSYDEQYF

v_gene: TRBV5-6
abundance: .
d_gene: TRBD1
j_gene: TRBJ1-2
CDR3nt: TGTGCCAGCAGTTCCTTTGACAGGGGGCGTGTTGGCTACACCTTC
CDR3aa: CASSSFDRGRVGYTF

v_gene: TRBV28
abundance: once
d_gene: .
j_gene: TRBJ2-7
CDR3nt: TGTGCCAGCAGCGGAACCTACGAGCAGTACTTC
CDR3aa: CASSGTYEQYF

v_gene: TRBV7-9
abundance: .
d_gene: .
j_gene: TRBJ2-2
CDR3nt: TGTGCCAGCAGCTTAGCCAGGGACACCGGGGAGCTGTTTTTT
CDR3aa: CASSLARDTGELFF

v_gene: TRBV2
abundance: .
d_gene: .
j_gene: TRBJ1-4
CDR3nt: TGTGCCAGCAGCATATCCGGGGCCAATAATGAAAAACTGTTTTTT
CDR3aa: CASSISGANNEKLFF

v_gene: TRBV7-2
abundance: .
d_gene: .
j_gene: TRBJ2-1
CDR3nt: TGTGCCAGCAGCAACGTCGGAGCTTACAATGAGCAGTTCTTC
CDR3aa: CASSNVGAYNEQFF

v_gene: TRBV10-3
abundance: .
d_gene: .
j_gene: TRBJ2-1
CDR3nt: TGTGCCATCAGTGGGGGGACATGGACCAATGAGCAGTTCTTC
CDR3aa: CAISGGTWTNEQFF

v_gene: TRBV19
abundance: .
d_gene: TRBD1
j_gene: TRBJ1-1
CDR3nt: TGTGCCAGTAGTGGAGGACAGGGACCTTTGAACACTGAAGCTTTCTTT
CDR3aa: CASSGGQGPLNTEAFF

v_gene: TRBV19
abundance: .
d_gene: .
j_gene: TRBJ1-2
CDR3nt: TGTGCCAGTAGTAGGGATCAGGGCCGAGGCTACACCTTC
CDR3aa: CASSRDQGRGYTF

v_gene: TRBV11-2
abundance: .
d_gene: .
j_gene: TRBJ2-7
CDR3nt: TGTGCCAGCAGCTCCGACAGGACGAGAGGACGCTACGAGCAGTACTTC
CDR3aa: CASSSDRTRGRYEQYF

v_gene: TRBV7-9
abundance: .
d_gene: .
j_gene: TRBJ1-1
CDR3nt: TGTGCCAGCAGCTTAAGCCCGGGTGGAGCTTTCTTT
CDR3aa: CASSLSPGGAFF

v_gene: TRBV30
abundance: .
d_gene: .
j_gene: TRBJ1-4
CDR3nt: TGTGCCTGGAGTGGAGGGATCAATAATGAAAAACTGTTTTTT
CDR3aa: CAWSGGINNEKLFF

v_gene: TRBV19
abundance: .
d_gene: TRBD1
j_gene: TRBJ2-7
CDR3nt: TGTGCCAGTAGTATAAACGGACAGGGTACCTACGAGCAGTACTTC
CDR3aa: CASSINGQGTYEQYF

v_gene: TRBV5-1
abundance: .
d_gene: .
j_gene: TRBJ1-3
CDR3nt: TGCGCCAGCAGCTTGGGGAGCCCATCTGGAAACACCATATATTTT
CDR3aa: CASSLGSPSGNTIYF

v_gene: TRBV29-1
abundance: .
d_gene: .
j_gene: TRBJ2-1
CDR3nt: TGCAGCGCCACACCGGGGGGCAGTGAGCAGTTCTTC
CDR3aa: CSATPGGSEQFF

v_gene: TRBV5-1
abundance: .
d_gene: .
j_gene: TRBJ2-7
CDR3nt: TGCGCCAGCAGCTCTACCGGGACGCGGCTCGGGGAGAGGTACTTC
CDR3aa: CASSSTGTRLGERYF

v_gene: TRBV27
abundance: .
d_gene: .
j_gene: TRBJ2-7
CDR3nt: TGTGCCAGCAGCCTTAACAGGAAGAGGGACGAGCAGTACTTC
CDR3aa: CASSLNRKRDEQYF

v_gene: TRBV28
abundance: .
d_gene: .
j_gene: TRBJ2-3
CDR3nt: TGTGCCAGCAGTTTAAGGTATACGCAGTATTTT
CDR3aa: CASSLRYTQYF

v_gene: TRBV6-5
abundance: .
d_gene: TRBD1
j_gene: TRBJ2-1
CDR3nt: TGTGCCAGCACCAGACAGGGTTCTAGTGAGCAGTTCTTC
CDR3aa: CASTRQGSSEQFF

v_gene: TRBV5-4
abundance: .
d_gene: TRBD2
j_gene: TRBJ2-4
CDR3nt: TGTGCCAGCAGCTTGGGGGGACTAGGCAAAAACATTCAGTACTTC
CDR3aa: CASSLGGLGKNIQYF

v_gene: TRBV4-3
abundance: .
d_gene: TRBD1
j_gene: TRBJ1-1
CDR3nt: TGCGCCAGCAGCCGGGGACAGGGCACTGAAGCTTTCTTT
CDR3aa: CASSRGQGTEAFF

v_gene: TRBV10-2
abundance: .
d_gene: .
j_gene: TRBJ1-6
CDR3nt: TGCGCCAGCAGTGAGGGGCCTAATTCACCCCTCCACTTT
CDR3aa: CASSEGPNSPLHF

v_gene: TRBV7-9
abundance: .
d_gene: .
j_gene: TRBJ1-2
CDR3nt: TGTGCCAGCAGCTCTTGGGGGGGAGACTATGGCTACACCTTC
CDR3aa: CASSSWGGDYGYTF

v_gene: TRBV6-6
abundance: once
d_gene: TRBD2
j_gene: TRBJ2-5
CDR3nt: TGTGCCAGCAGTTACTCGGGCGGGAGCGAGACCCAGTACTTC
CDR3aa: CASSYSGGSETQYF

v_gene: TRBV7-3
abundance: .
d_gene: TRBD1
j_gene: TRBJ2-2
CDR3nt: TGTGCCAGCAGCTTAACGGCCCCAGGGGGCGGGGAGCTGTTTTTT
CDR3aa: CASSLTAPGGGELFF

v_gene: TRBV4-3
abundance: .
d_gene: TRBD2
j_gene: TRBJ2-7
CDR3nt: TGCGCCAGCAGCCTAATAGCGGGAGGGCCTGTCGAGCAGTACTTC
CDR3aa: CASSLIAGGPVEQYF

v_gene: TRBV13
abundance: .
d_gene: TRBD1
j_gene: TRBJ2-1
CDR3nt: TGTGCCAGCAGCCTCTTCCGGGACAGGGGGAATGAGCAGTTCTTC
CDR3aa: CASSLFRDRGNEQFF

v_gene: TRBV18
abundance: .
d_gene: .
j_gene: TRBJ2-3
CDR3nt: TGTGCCAGCTCACCATATACAGGTCGCACAGATACGCAGTATTTT
CDR3aa: CASSPYTGRTDTQYF

v_gene: TRBV11-2
abundance: .
d_gene: .
j_gene: TRBJ2-1
CDR3nt: TGTGCCAGCAGCCCCGACCGGGGGTACGATGAGCAGTTCTTC
CDR3aa: CASSPDRGYDEQFF

v_gene: TRBV10-3
abundance: .
d_gene: TRBD2
j_gene: TRBJ2-7
CDR3nt: TGTGCCATCAGTGTTCAGGGCCTGCCGGGGGGGGCCTCCTACGAGCAGTACTTC
CDR3aa: CAISVQGLPGGASYEQYF

v_gene: TRBV2
abundance: .
d_gene: .
j_gene: TRBJ2-3
CDR3nt: TGTGCCAGCAGTGAACAGGCTAGTGTAACAGATACGCAGTATTTT
CDR3aa: CASSEQASVTDTQYF

v_gene: TRBV19
abundance: once
d_gene: TRBD1
j_gene: TRBJ1-4
CDR3nt: TGTGCCAGTAGTAAAAGACAGGGGTTGGATGAAAAACTGTTTTTT
CDR3aa: CASSKRQGLDEKLFF

v_gene: TRBV11-2
abundance: .
d_gene: .
j_gene: TRBJ1-1
CDR3nt: TGTGCCAGCAGCTTATTTGGGGTATCAATGAACACTGAAGCTTTCTTT
CDR3aa: CASSLFGVSMNTEAFF

v_gene: TRBV11-1
abundance: .
d_gene: TRBD1
j_gene: TRBJ2-4
CDR3nt: TGTGCCAGCAGCTTAGAGACAGGGGAGGACATTCAGTACTTC
CDR3aa: CASSLETGEDIQYF

v_gene: TRBV19
abundance: .
d_gene: TRBD1
j_gene: TRBJ1-1
CDR3nt: TGTGCCAGTATAGGGACAGGGGGCAGGTCTGAAGCTTTCTTT
CDR3aa: CASIGTGGRSEAFF

v_gene: TRBV7-2
abundance: .
d_gene: .
j_gene: TRBJ2-7
CDR3nt: TGTGCCAGCAGCTTTGGCGGCTCCTCACGTGAGCAGTACTTC
CDR3aa: CASSFGGSSREQYF

v_gene: TRBV6-5
abundance: .
d_gene: TRBD1
j_gene: TRBJ2-4
CDR3nt: TGTGCCAGCAGTCGTACAGGGGGGAACATTCAGTACTTC
CDR3aa: CASSRTGGNIQYF

v_gene: TRBV7-9
abundance: .
d_gene: .
j_gene: TRBJ1-2
CDR3nt: TGTGCCAGCAGCTTCCAAGCAGGGGAGTATGGCTACACCTTC
CDR3aa: CASSFQAGEYGYTF

v_gene: TRBV18
abundance: .
d_gene: .
j_gene: TRBJ2-1
CDR3nt: TGTGCCAGCTCACCACCCTCAAGCGCCCACTACAATGAGCAGTTCTTC
CDR3aa: CASSPPSSAHYNEQFF